This note documents a single T cell receptor beta chain sequence. The entry originates in a study of cytomegalovirus exposure and HLA in healthy donors. Vbeta (60) and Jbeta (13) primers were used in the PCR. Only in-frame clones appear in the TCRdb table, and some are missing; sequencing was by immunoSEQ multiplex PCR. The sample lists under 200,000 clones; less than 85% were seen once. CDR1 and CDR2 (germline): MNHNS, SASEGT. The CDR3 is 16 residues long. Between the trimmed V and J ends, which lost 0 bases and 0 bases, there was a span of 12 bases. Sequenced sample: PBMCs. The V gene is TRBV6-1, the J gene TRBJ2-7, with D maybe TRBD1 (5 bases). This TCR was recovered from a man aged 35 to 55 in good health and CMV-seronegative. The CDR3 reads CASSEAGQRSSYEQYF. As DNA, the CDR3 is TGTGCCAGCAGTGAAGCGGGGCAGAGGAGCTCCTACGAGCAGTACTTC.